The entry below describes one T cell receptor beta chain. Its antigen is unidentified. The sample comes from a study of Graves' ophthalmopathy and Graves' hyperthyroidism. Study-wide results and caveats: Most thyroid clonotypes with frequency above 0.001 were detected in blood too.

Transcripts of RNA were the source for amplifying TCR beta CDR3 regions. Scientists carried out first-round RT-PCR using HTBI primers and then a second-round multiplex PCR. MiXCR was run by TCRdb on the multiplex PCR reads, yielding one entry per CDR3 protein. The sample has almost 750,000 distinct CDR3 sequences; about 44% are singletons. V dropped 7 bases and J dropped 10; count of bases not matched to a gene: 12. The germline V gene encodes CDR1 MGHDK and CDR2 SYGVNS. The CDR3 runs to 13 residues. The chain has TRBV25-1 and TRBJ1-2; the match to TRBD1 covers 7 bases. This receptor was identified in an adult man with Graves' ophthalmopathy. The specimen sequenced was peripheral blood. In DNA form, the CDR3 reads TGTGCCAGCACTACAGGGGCGTCTAGTTTCTACACCTTC. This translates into CASTTGASSFYTF.